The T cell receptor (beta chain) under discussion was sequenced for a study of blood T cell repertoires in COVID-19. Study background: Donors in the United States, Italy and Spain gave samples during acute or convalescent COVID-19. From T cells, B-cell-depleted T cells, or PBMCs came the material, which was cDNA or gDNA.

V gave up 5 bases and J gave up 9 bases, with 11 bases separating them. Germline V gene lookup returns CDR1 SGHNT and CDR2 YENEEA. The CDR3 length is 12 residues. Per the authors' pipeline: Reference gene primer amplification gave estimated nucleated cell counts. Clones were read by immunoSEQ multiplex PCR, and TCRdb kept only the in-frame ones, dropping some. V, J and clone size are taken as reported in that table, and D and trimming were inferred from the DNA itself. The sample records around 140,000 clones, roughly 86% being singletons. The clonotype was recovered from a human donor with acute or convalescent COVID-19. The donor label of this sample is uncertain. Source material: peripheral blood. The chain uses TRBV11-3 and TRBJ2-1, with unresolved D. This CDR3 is CASSPIRGEQFF. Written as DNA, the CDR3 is TGTGCCAGCAGCCCGATTAGAGGTGAGCAGTTCTTC.